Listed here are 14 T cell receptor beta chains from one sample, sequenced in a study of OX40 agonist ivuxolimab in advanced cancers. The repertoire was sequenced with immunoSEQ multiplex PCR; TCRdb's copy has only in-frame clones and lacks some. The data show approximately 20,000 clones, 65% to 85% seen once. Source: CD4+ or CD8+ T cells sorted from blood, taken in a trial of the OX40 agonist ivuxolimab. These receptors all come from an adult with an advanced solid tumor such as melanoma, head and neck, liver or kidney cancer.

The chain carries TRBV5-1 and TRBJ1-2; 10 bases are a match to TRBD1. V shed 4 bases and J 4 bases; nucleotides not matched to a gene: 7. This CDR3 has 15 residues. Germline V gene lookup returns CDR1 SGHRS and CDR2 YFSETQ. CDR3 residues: CASSGDRGPGYGYTF. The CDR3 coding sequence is TGCGCCAGCAGCGGTGACAGGGGGCCTGGCTATGGCTACACCTTC.

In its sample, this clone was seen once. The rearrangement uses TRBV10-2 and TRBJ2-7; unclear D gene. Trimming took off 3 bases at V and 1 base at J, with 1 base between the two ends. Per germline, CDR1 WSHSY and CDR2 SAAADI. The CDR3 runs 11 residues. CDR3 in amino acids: CASSESYEQYF. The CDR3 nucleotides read TGCGCCAGCAGTGAATCCTACGAGCAGTACTTC.

The CDR3 DNA reads TGCAGCGCTCGAACAGATACGCAGTATTTT. Amino acids: CSARTDTQYF. The chain links TRBV29-1 to TRBJ2-3; unclear D gene. This CDR3 spans 10 amino acids. Trimming removed 7 bases from V and 3 bases from J, with 5 bases in between. CDR1 is SQVTM, CDR2 ANQGSEA, per germline.

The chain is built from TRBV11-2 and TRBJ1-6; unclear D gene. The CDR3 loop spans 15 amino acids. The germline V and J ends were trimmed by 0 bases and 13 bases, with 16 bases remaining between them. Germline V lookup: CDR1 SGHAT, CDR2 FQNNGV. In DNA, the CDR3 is TGTGCCAGCAGCTTAGAGTTAGCGGGGTTGGCGCCCCTCCACTTT. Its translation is CASSLELAGLAPLHF.

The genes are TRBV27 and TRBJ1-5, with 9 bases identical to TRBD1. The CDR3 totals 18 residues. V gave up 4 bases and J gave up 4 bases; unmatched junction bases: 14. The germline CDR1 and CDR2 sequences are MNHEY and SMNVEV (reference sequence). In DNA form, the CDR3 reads TGTGCCAGCAGTTGGGGAGCACCCGGGACAGGGAGGAATCAGCCCCAGCATTTT. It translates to CASSWGAPGTGRNQPQHF.

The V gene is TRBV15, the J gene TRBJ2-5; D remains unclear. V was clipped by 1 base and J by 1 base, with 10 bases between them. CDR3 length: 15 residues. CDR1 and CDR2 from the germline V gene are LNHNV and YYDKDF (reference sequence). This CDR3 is CATSRAVNTQETQYF. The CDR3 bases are TGTGCCACCAGCAGAGCGGTTAACACCCAAGAGACCCAGTACTTC. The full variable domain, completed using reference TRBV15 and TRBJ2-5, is DAMVIQNPRYQVTQFGKPVTLSCSQTLNHNVMYWYQQKSSQAPKLLFHYYDKDFNNEADTPDNFQSRRPNTSFCFLDIRSPGLGDTAMYLCATSRAVNTQETQYFGPGTRLLVL.

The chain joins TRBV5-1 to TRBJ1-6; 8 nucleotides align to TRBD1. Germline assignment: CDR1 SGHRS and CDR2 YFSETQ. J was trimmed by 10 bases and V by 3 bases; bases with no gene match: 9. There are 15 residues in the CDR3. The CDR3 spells CASSSTGVVGSPLHF. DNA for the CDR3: TGCGCCAGCAGCTCGACAGGGGTGGTTGGATCACCCCTCCACTTT.

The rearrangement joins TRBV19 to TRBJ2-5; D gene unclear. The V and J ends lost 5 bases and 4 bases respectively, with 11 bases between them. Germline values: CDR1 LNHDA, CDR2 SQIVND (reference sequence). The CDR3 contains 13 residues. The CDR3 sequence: CASSSSIGETQYF. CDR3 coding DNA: TGTGCCAGTAGTTCCTCGATAGGAGAGACCCAGTACTTC.

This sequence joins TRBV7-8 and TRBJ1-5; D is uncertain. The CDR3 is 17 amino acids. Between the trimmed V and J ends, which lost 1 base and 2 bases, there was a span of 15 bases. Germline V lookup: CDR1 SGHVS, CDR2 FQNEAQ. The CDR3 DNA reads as TGTGCCAGCAGCTTAGGTGTCTTGGGTTGGGGCAATCAGCCCCAGCATTTT. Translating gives CASSLGVLGWGNQPQHF.

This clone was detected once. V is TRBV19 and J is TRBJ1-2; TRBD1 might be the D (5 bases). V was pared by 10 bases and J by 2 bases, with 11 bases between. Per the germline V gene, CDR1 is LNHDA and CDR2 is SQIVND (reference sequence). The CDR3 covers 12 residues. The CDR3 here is CATMTVNYGYTF. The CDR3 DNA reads TGTGCCACCATGACAGTGAACTATGGCTACACCTTC.

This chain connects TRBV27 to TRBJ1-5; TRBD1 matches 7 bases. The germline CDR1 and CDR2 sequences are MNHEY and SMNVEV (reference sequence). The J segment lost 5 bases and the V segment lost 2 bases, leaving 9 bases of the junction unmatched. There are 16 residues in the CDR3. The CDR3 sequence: CASSLLSPGGHQPQHF. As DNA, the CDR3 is TGTGCCAGCAGTTTACTAAGTCCAGGGGGGCATCAGCCCCAGCATTTT.

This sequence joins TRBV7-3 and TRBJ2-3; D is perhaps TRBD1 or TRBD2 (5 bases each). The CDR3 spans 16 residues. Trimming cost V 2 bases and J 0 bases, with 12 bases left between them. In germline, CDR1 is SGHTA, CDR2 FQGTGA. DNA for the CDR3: TGTGCCAGCAGCTTAGGGGGACGGTTAAGCACAGATACGCAGTATTTT. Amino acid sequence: CASSLGGRLSTDTQYF.

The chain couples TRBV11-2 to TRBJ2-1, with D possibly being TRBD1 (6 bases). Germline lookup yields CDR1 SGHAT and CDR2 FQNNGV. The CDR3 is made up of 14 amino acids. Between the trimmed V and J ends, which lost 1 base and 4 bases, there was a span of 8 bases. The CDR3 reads CASSLGTAYNEQFF. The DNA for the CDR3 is TGTGCCAGCAGCTTAGGGACAGCATACAATGAGCAGTTCTTC. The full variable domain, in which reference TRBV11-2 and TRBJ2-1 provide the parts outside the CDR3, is EAGVAQSPRYKIIEKRQSVAFWCNPISGHATLYWYQQILGQGPKLLIQFQNNGVVDDSQLPKDRFSAERLKGVDSTLKIQPAKLEDSAVYLCASSLGTAYNEQFFGPGTRLTVL.

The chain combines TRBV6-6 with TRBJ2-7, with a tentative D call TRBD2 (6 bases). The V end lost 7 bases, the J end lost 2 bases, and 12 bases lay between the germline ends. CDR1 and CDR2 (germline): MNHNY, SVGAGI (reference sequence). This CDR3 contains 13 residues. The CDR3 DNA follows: TGTGCCAGCACCGGGGACTTCCCCTACGAGCAGTACTTC. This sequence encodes CASTGDFPYEQYF.